This TCR beta chain derives from a study of control samples from healthy donors and cancer patients. This CDR3 has 15 residues. Germline assignment: CDR1 MDHEN and CDR2 SYDVKM. V was pared by 6 bases and J by 5 bases, with 17 bases between. Sequencing was performed with immunoSEQ multiplex PCR; in TCRdb, only in-frame clones are kept and a portion is missing. This sample has 190,000 or so clones; approximately 92% occur once, and the top ten carry 1.4% to 1.5%. The chain joins TRBV28 to TRBJ1-5, with D maybe TRBD1 (5 bases). The sample comprised blood. The receptor's source is a young man in good health. In DNA form, the CDR3 reads TGTGCCAGCAGCCTTCCCGGGGGAGGGGATCAGCCCCAGCATTTT. It yields the protein CASSLPGGGDQPQHF. The full variable domain, in which reference TRBV28 and TRBJ1-5 provide the parts outside the CDR3, is DVKVTQSSRYLVKRTGEKVFLECVQDMDHENMFWYRQDPGLGLRLIYFSYDVKMKEKGDIPEGYSVSREKKERFSLILESASTNQTSMYLCASSLPGGGDQPQHFGDGTRLSIL.